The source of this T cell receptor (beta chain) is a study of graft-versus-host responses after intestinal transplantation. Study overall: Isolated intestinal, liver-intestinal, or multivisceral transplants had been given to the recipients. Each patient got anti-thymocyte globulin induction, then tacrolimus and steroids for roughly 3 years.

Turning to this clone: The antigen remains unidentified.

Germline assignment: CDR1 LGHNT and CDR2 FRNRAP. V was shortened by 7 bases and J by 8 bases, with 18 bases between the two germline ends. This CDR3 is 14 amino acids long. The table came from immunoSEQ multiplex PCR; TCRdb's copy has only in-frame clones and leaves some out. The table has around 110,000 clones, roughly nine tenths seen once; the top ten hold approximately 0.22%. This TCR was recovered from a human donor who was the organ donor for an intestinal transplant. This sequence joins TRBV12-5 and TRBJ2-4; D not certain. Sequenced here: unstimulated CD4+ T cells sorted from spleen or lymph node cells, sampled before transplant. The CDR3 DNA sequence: TGTGCTAGTGCCCTACAGTTACAAGAGGACATTCAGTACTTC. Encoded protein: CASALQLQEDIQYF.